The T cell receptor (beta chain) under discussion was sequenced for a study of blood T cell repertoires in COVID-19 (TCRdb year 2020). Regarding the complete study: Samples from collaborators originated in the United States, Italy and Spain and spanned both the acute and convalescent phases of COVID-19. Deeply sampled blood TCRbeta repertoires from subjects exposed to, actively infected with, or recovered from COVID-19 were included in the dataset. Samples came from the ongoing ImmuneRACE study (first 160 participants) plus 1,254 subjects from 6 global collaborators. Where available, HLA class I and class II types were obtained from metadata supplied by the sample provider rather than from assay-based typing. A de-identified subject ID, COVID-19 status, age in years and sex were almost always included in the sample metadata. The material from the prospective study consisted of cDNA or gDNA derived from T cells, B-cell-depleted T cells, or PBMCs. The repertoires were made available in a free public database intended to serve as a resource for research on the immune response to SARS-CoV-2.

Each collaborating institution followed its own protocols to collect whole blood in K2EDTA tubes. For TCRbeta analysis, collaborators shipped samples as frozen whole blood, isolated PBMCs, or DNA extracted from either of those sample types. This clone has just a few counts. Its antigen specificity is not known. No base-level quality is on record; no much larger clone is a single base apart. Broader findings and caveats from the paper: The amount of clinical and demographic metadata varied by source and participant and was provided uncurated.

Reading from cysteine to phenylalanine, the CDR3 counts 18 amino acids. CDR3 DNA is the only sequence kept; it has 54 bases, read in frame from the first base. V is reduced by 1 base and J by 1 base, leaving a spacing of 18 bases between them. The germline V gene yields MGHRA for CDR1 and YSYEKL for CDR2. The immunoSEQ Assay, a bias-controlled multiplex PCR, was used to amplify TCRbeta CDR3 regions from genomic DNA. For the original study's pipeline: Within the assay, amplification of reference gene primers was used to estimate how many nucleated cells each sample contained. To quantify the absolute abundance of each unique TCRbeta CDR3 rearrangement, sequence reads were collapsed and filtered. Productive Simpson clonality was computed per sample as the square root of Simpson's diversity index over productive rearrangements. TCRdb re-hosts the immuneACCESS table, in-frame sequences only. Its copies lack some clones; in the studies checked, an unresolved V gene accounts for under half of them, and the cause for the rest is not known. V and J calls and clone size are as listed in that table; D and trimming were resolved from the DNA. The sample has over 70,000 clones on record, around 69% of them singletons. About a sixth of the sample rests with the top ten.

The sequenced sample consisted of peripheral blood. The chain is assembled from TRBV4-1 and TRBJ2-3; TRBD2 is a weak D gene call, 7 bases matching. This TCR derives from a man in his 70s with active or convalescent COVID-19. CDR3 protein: CASSQVAQWGGRTDTQYF. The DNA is TGCGCCAGCAGCCAAGTAGCTCAGTGGGGGGGGCGCACAGATACGCAGTATTTT.